These T cell receptor beta chains were read from a single sample in a study of T-cell reconstitution after alpha-beta-depleted transplantation in children. TCRdb redid the calling of the PCR reads with MiXCR, one entry per CDR3 protein. The sample has about 540,000 distinct CDR3 sequences, 15% to 20% seen once. The sample consisted of PBMCs from the stem cell graft donor, taken from the stem cell graft. The receptors were sampled from a human donor who donated a stem cell graft to a child with acute lymphoblastic leukemia. CDR3s include the opening cysteine and the closing phenylalanine or tryptophan. D genes are given only for firm matches. Size is stated for part of the rows, as once, few or many counts, or as a class when the clone is expanded.

V gene: TRBV27; J gene: TRBJ2-3; clone size: -; D gene: TRBD1; CDR3 length: 15; CDR3 DNA: TGTGCCAGCAGCCGGGACAGATATAGCACAGATACGCAGTATTTT; CDR3 protein: CASSRDRYSTDTQYF
V gene: TRBV13; J gene: TRBJ1-1; clone size: few; D gene: -; CDR3 length: 15; CDR3 DNA: TGTGCCAGCAGCTTAGGCCTCGGCAGGGCTATTGAAGCTTTCTTT; CDR3 protein: CASSLGLGRAIEAFF
V gene: TRBV7-9; J gene: TRBJ2-3; clone size: once; D gene: -; CDR3 length: 16; CDR3 DNA: TGTGCCAGCAGCCCCGGGGCCCGCGCTGGCGCAGATACGCAGTATTTT; CDR3 protein: CASSPGARAGADTQYF
V gene: TRBV12-3/TRBV12-4; J gene: TRBJ2-3; clone size: -; D gene: TRBD2; CDR3 length: 15; CDR3 DNA: TGTGCCAGCAGCTTATCTAGCGGGCTTTCAGATACGCAGTATTTT; CDR3 protein: CASSLSSGLSDTQYF
V gene: TRBV6-1; J gene: TRBJ2-6; clone size: -; D gene: TRBD1; CDR3 length: 18; CDR3 DNA: TGTGCCAGCATCGGTGGAGGACAGGGGCCGACTGGGGCCAACGTCCTGACTTTC; CDR3 protein: CASIGGGQGPTGANVLTF
V gene: TRBV20-1; J gene: TRBJ1-2; clone size: -; D gene: -; CDR3 length: 12; CDR3 DNA: TGCAGTGCTAGAGTGGGCACCTATGGCTACACCTTC; CDR3 protein: CSARVGTYGYTF
V gene: TRBV21-1; J gene: TRBJ2-1; clone size: few; D gene: -; CDR3 length: 18; CDR3 DNA: TGTGCCAGCAGCAAACCTATGACTAGCGGGAGGATCCACAATGAGCAGTTCTTC; CDR3 protein: CASSKPMTSGRIHNEQFF
V gene: TRBV27; J gene: TRBJ2-3; clone size: many; D gene: TRBD1; CDR3 length: 15; CDR3 DNA: TGTGCCAGCAGTTTATTAACAGGGGGCACAGATACGCAGTATTTT; CDR3 protein: CASSLLTGGTDTQYF
V gene: TRBV20-1; J gene: TRBJ2-1; clone size: few; D gene: TRBD2; CDR3 length: 14; CDR3 DNA: TGCAGTGCCATAGTCGAGCGGGAGTACACTGAGCAGTTCTTC; CDR3 protein: CSAIVEREYTEQFF
V gene: TRBV29-1; J gene: TRBJ2-1; clone size: many; D gene: TRBD2; CDR3 length: 15; CDR3 DNA: TGCAGCGTCCCCCGGATAGCGGGAGACGTAAATGAGCAGTTCTTC; CDR3 protein: CSVPRIAGDVNEQFF
V gene: TRBV20-1; J gene: TRBJ2-3; clone size: -; D gene: -; CDR3 length: 12; CDR3 DNA: TGCAGTGCTCCCCACGGTGGGGATACGCAGTATTTT; CDR3 protein: CSAPHGGDTQYF
V gene: TRBV6-2/TRBV6-3; J gene: TRBJ2-1; clone size: -; D gene: -; CDR3 length: 13; CDR3 DNA: TGTGCCAGCAGCTCTAGGATTCCCCATGAGCAGTTCTTC; CDR3 protein: CASSSRIPHEQFF
V gene: TRBV4-1; J gene: TRBJ1-1; clone size: few; D gene: -; CDR3 length: 14; CDR3 DNA: TGCGCCAGCAGCCAGTACAGGGTGAACACTGAAGCTTTCTTT; CDR3 protein: CASSQYRVNTEAFF
V gene: TRBV12-3/TRBV12-4; J gene: TRBJ2-1; clone size: -; D gene: -; CDR3 length: 16; CDR3 DNA: TGTGCCAGCAGTTTAGCGTATGGACCCAGGGGCAATGAGCAGTTCTTC; CDR3 protein: CASSLAYGPRGNEQFF
V gene: TRBV7-9; J gene: TRBJ2-7; clone size: few; D gene: -; CDR3 length: 12; CDR3 DNA: TGTGCCAGCAGTTCACACTACTACGAGCAGTACTTC; CDR3 protein: CASSSHYYEQYF